This T cell receptor (beta chain) derives from a study of human T cells and chemical hapten exposure. The library gave individual cDNA molecules unique molecular identifiers. From the RACE reads, TCRdb called clonotypes with MiXCR, one entry per CDR3 protein. This table has 95,000 to 150,000 distinct CDR3 sequences, over 9% appearing once. Time point here: patch test 3, about 24 weeks after DPC sensitization. The treatment is: therapeutic diphenylcyclopropenone sensitization with weekly scalp DPC. It was from unfractionated whole blood that total RNA was extracted. This clonotype was observed many times. What it recognizes is unknown. The CDR3 has 15 amino acids. The germline gives CDR1 SGDLS, CDR2 YYNGEE. Trimming stripped 0 bases from V and 0 bases from J, with 8 bases between. Study-wide results and limits: Counts of TCRs above 1 in 1000 frequency stayed unchanged with DPC sensitization.

This receptor was identified in a woman in her 50s with alopecia areata. Some clones in this sample may be carry-over from other donors' samples. The specimen comprised whole blood, sampled in connection with sensitization to the hapten diphenylcyclopropenone (DPC). The chain joins TRBV9 to TRBJ2-3; a weak D match, TRBD1 (6 bases). The CDR3 DNA sequence: TGTGCCAGCAGCGTAGAAGGGACAAGCACAGATACGCAGTATTTT. It codes for CASSVEGTSTDTQYF.